This TCR beta chain was recovered during a study of shared clonotypes between healthy human individuals. The wider study: The plates for each donor numbered three CD4 naive, three CD4 memory, two CD8 naive and one CD8 memory.

This clone has a single count. The protocol was immunoSEQ multiplex PCR, while the TCRdb copy is restricted to in-frame clones and leaves out a portion. The profile shows more than 2,000,000 clones, just over 90% of them singletons. This CDR3 has 14 amino acids. Germline CDR1 MNHNS, CDR2 SASEGT. The V segment lost 6 bases and the J segment 1 base; nucleotides outside the gene matches: 3. The chain employs TRBV6-1 and TRBJ2-3, with 8 bases that match TRBD1. The sequencing sample was made of naive CD4+ T cells from PBMCs. The subset: CD45RA+ positively selected. The TCR sequence derives from a man aged 18 to 35 in good health. Some clones in this sample may be carry-over from other donors' samples. CDR3 in amino acids: CASSLTGGTDTQYF. In nucleotides, the CDR3 is TGTGCCAGCAGCCTGACAGGGGGCACAGATACGCAGTATTTT.